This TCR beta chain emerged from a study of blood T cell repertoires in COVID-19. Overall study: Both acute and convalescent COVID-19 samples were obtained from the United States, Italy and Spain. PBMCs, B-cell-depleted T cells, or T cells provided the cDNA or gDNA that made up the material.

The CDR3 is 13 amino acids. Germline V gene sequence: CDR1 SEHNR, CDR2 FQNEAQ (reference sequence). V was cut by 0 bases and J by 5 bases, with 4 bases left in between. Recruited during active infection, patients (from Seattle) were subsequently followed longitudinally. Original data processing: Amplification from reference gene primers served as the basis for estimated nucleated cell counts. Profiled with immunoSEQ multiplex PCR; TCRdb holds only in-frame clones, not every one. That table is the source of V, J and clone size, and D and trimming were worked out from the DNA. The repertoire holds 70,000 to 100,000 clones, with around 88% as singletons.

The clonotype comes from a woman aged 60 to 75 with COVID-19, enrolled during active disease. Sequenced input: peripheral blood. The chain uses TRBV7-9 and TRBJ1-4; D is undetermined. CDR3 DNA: TGTGCCAGCAGCTTAGCACTGAATGAAAAACTGTTTTTT. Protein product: CASSLALNEKLFF.